A single sample is the source of the 14 T cell receptor beta chains below, sequenced in a study of vaccination and CD4 T cells after COVID-19. At the Johns Hopkins FTIC core, DNA taken from cultured CD4+ T cells was sequenced by way of the Oncomine TCR Beta short-read assay. TCRdb used MiXCR to reprocess the PCR reads, holding one entry per CDR3 protein. This repertoire shows fewer than 20,000 distinct CDR3 sequences, approximately 63% found once; its top ten account for around a tenth. These receptors have no known antigen. Treatment noted: approximately 9-day PBMC culture with coronavirus spike peptide pools or control peptides (ViraFEST assay). Sequencing was done on a sample of CD4+ T cells from blood, cultured in vitro. These receptors all come from a human donor who had recovered from COVID-19.

J is TRBJ1-2 and V is TRBV6-1; a possible D gene is TRBD1 (5 bases). From germline, CDR1 is MNHNS and CDR2 SASEGT. The CDR3 spans 15 residues. V lost 8 bases and J 2 bases, leaving 18 bases between the germline ends. The chain's CDR3 is CASHNLAGENYGYTF. The CDR3 nucleotides are TGTGCCAGCCATAACCTCGCGGGGGAGAACTATGGCTACACCTTC.

This sequence joins TRBV28 and TRBJ1-2; TRBD1 is a possible D gene (6 bases). The V gene's germline CDR1 is MDHEN and CDR2 SYDVKM. Between the trimmed V and J ends, which lost 2 bases and 7 bases, there was a span of 17 bases. The length of the CDR3 is 15 residues. CDR3 nucleotide sequence: TGTGCCAGCAGTTTAGCCGCGGGGGCGCATCGTGGCTACACCTTC. Residues: CASSLAAGAHRGYTF.

The chain employs TRBV19 and TRBJ1-5, with 8 bases that match TRBD1. The CDR3 consists of 17 residues. The germline V gene encodes CDR1 LNHDA and CDR2 SQIVND (reference sequence). V shed 7 bases, J shed 5 bases, and the junction held 16 bases outside the gene matches. CDR3 bases: TGTGCCAGTACTCCCGGGCCCTGGGACAGGAATTATCAGCCCCAGCATTTT. Translation: CASTPGPWDRNYQPQHF.

V gene TRBV28 combines with J gene TRBJ2-2, with 8 nucleotides matching TRBD2. The CDR3 has 17 residues. V shed 7 bases, J shed 2 bases, and the junction held 12 bases outside the gene matches. Germline CDR1 reads MDHEN; CDR2 reads SYDVKM. DNA for the CDR3: TGTGCCAGCACACCACCCCCGGGACTAGTTAACACCGGGGAGCTGTTTTTT. The encoded protein is CASTPPPGLVNTGELFF.

The V call is TRBV28, the J call TRBJ1-2, with D possibly being TRBD1 (6 bases). Germline V gene lookup returns CDR1 MDHEN and CDR2 SYDVKM. Trimming took off 5 bases at V and 7 bases at J, with 11 bases between the two ends. The CDR3 spans 12 residues. Here the CDR3 reads CASSQGLGGYTF. As DNA, the CDR3 is TGTGCCAGCAGTCAGGGGTTGGGTGGCTACACCTTC.

The sample holds a few counts of this clonotype. The rearrangement joins TRBV28 to TRBJ1-1, with D unclear. Germline V lookup: CDR1 MDHEN, CDR2 SYDVKM. The CDR3 loop spans 12 amino acids. Trimming cost V 2 bases and J 2 bases, with 3 bases left between them. Here the CDR3 reads CASSLVNTEAFF. The DNA for the CDR3 is TGTGCCAGCAGTTTAGTCAACACTGAAGCTTTCTTT.

This clonotype was picked up a small number of times. V is TRBV20-1 and J is TRBJ2-1, with D perhaps matching TRBD2 (5 bases). CDR1 DFQATT and CDR2 SNEGSKA come from the germline V gene (reference sequence). Trimming left V 0 bases short and J 12 bases short, with 9 bases between. The CDR3 consists of 11 residues. DNA of the CDR3: TGCAGTGCTAGAGATGGCCGGGGGCAGTTCTTC. Amino acids: CSARDGRGQFF.

This sequence joins TRBV12-3 or TRBV12-4 and TRBJ1-1, with TRBD1 matching over 7 bases. After removal of 4 bases from V and 0 bases from J, the junction contained 11 bases not matched to a gene. CDR3 length: 17 amino acids. The CDR3, as DNA: TGTGCCAGCAGTTCTCCGAGGGACAGCCAGATGAACACTGAAGCTTTCTTT. Its translation is CASSSPRDSQMNTEAFF.

The V and J genes are TRBV5-4 and TRBJ1-2, with 9 nucleotides matching TRBD1. Germline V gene sequence: CDR1 SGHNT, CDR2 YYREEE (reference sequence). After removal of 4 bases from V and 4 bases from J, the junction contained 8 bases not matched to a gene. CDR3 size: 15 residues. Written as DNA, the CDR3 is TGTGCCAGCAGCATACCGGGACAGGGCTTCTATGGCTACACCTTC. Translation: CASSIPGQGFYGYTF.

V usage is TRBV6-2 or TRBV6-3 and J usage is TRBJ1-1; 10 nucleotides align to TRBD1. CDR1 is MNHEY and CDR2 is SVGEGT in the germline V gene. This CDR3 has 14 residues. The V gene end was trimmed by 7 bases and the J gene end by 4 bases; junction bases not matched to a gene: 6. CDR3 bases: TGTGCCAGCACTAGACAGGGGGCAAGCACTGAAGCTTTCTTT. The encoded protein is CASTRQGASTEAFF.

This clonotype was detected a few times. The chain employs TRBV24-1 and TRBJ2-7; tentative D call: TRBD1 (6 bases). V dropped 5 bases and J dropped 5 bases, with 12 bases sitting between them. The CDR3 contains 13 residues. Germline CDR1 KGHDR, CDR2 SFDVKD. CDR3 DNA sequence: TGTGCCACCAGTGGGCAGGGGAGCGACGAGCAGTACTTC. This translates into CATSGQGSDEQYF.

The rearrangement joins TRBV20-1 to TRBJ2-1; a weak D match, TRBD2 (5 bases). The CDR3 runs to 14 residues. Looked up from germline, CDR1 is DFQATT and CDR2 is SNEGSKA (reference sequence). The ends were cut back, 6 bases at V and 7 bases at J, with 19 bases in the middle. The CDR3 DNA follows: TGCAGTGCGCCCACCAGAGGGCCGGGGAATGAGCAGTTCTTC. It is translated as CSAPTRGPGNEQFF.

This clonotype was seen a single time. The chain couples TRBV28 to TRBJ2-5; 8 bases fit TRBD1. Germline CDR1 reads MDHEN; CDR2 reads SYDVKM. V lost 5 bases and J lost 5; bases outside the gene matches: 4. CDR3 length equals 13 residues. The CDR3 DNA reads TGTGCCAGCAGTGCGGACAGGGAGGAGACCCAGTACTTC. Protein product: CASSADREETQYF.

The chain employs TRBV6-5 and TRBJ1-5; no clear D gene. This CDR3 has 14 amino acids. CDR1 is MNHEY, CDR2 SVGAGI, per germline. Trimming took 0 bases from V and 0 from J, leaving 3 bases between them. This CDR3 reads CASSYSHSNQPQHF. The DNA of the CDR3 is TGTGCCAGCAGTTACTCCCATAGCAATCAGCCCCAGCATTTT.